Many counts were recorded for the clone carrying this T cell receptor (beta chain). The antigen remains unidentified. Per sequencing run, 15-18 subjects together gave over 180 million TCR-beta sequences. TCRdb reanalysed the 5' RACE reads using MiXCR and keeps one entry per CDR3 protein. The profile shows fewer than 40,000 distinct CDR3 sequences, about 3.8% of them singletons. The data were taken from a study of neurological immune-mediated disorders. Study conclusions and caveats: Healthy controls had more TCR clonal expansion than multiple sclerosis, which showed the least, whereas HTLV-1-associated myelopathy showed the most.

The germline CDR1 and CDR2 sequences are MNHEY and SVGAGI. This CDR3 is built from 16 residues. V lost 6 bases, J lost 2 bases, and 8 bases stayed unmatched. This clonotype originated in a woman between 35 and 50 years old in good health. Input material: CD4+ T cells from blood. The chain employs TRBV6-5 and TRBJ2-3; 10 bases fit TRBD2. The CDR3 is CASRKIAGGYTDTQYF. CDR3 DNA: TGTGCCAGCAGGAAAATAGCGGGAGGCTACACAGATACGCAGTATTTT.